The 27 T cell receptor beta chains listed next were all sequenced from one sample in a study of blood T cell repertoires in COVID-19 (TCRdb year 2020). The method behind the library was the immunoSEQ multiplex PCR assay. TCRdb took over this immuneACCESS table, retaining in-frame rearrangements with V and J assigned. Such tables are incomplete; in checked studies, under half of the missing clones stem from an unresolved V gene, and the remainder is unexplained. The sample table lists about 400,000 clones, around 89% of them with a count of one. The top ten constitute around 4.4% of the sample. Sample: peripheral blood. Receptors originate from a woman between 25 and 40 years old with acute or convalescent COVID-19.

This clone was detected only a few times. The gene calls are TRBV7-9 and TRBJ1-2; 9 bases fit TRBD1. Germline values: CDR1 SEHNR, CDR2 FQNEAQ (reference sequence). Unmatched junction bases numbered 11, after V lost 7 bases and J lost 2 bases. This CDR3 has 16 residues. This chain's CDR3 is CASTLTGGAGNYGYTF. The CDR3 nucleotides are TGTGCCAGCACCCTAACAGGGGGCGCGGGGAACTATGGCTACACCTTC.

The chain employs TRBV3-1 (or the pseudogene TRBV3-2) and TRBJ2-3; TRBD2 matches at 8 bases. The CDR3 is 17 residues long. CDR1 LGHDT and CDR2 YNNKEL come from the germline V gene (reference sequence). The J segment lost 1 base and the V segment lost 0 bases, leaving 6 bases of the junction unmatched. CDR3 sequence (DNA): TGTGCCAGCAGCCAAGATATTCGGCGGGGGGGCACAGATACGCAGTATTTT. It translates to CASSQDIRRGGTDTQYF.

In regard to this clone: Mismatch with germline at one junction end may stem from a read error. J is TRBJ2-1 and V is TRBV11-2, with D perhaps TRBD2 (6 bases). The CDR3 consists of 15 residues. Germline V gives CDR1 SGHAT, CDR2 FQNNGV. CDR3 DNA: TGTGCCAGCAGTCTCCACGATGGGGGAGGAAATGCGCAGTTCTTC. Translated: CASSLHDGGGNAQFF.

The chain carries TRBV4-1 and TRBJ1-1; 10 bases match TRBD1. Germline trimming cut 4 bases from V and 1 base from J; bases unmatched to any gene: 12. Germline V gene lookup returns CDR1 MGHRA and CDR2 YSYEKL. This CDR3 is 18 amino acids long. In DNA form, the CDR3 reads TGCGCCAGCAGCCCACTCCCCGGGACAGGGGAATGGAACACTGAAGCTTTCTTT. This gives the protein CASSPLPGTGEWNTEAFF.

V gene TRBV30 combines with J gene TRBJ1-5; tentatively, D is TRBD1 (5 bases). The length of the CDR3 is 13 residues. Trimming cost V 1 base and J 8 bases, with 12 bases left between them. Germline-derived CDR1 and CDR2 are GTSNPN and SVGIG (reference sequence). CDR3 coding DNA: TGTGCCTGGAGTGGTCGAGGAGGGGAGCCCCAGCATTTT. Protein product: CAWSGRGGEPQHF.

J is TRBJ1-3 and V is TRBV13; D might be TRBD1 (5 bases). V gave up 5 bases and J gave up 3 bases, with 11 bases separating them. CDR1 and CDR2 (germline): PRHDT, FYEKMQ (reference sequence). The CDR3 totals 14 residues. For the CDR3, the DNA is TGTGCCAGCAGCCCCAGGGTTATTGGAAACACCATATATTTT. Translating it yields CASSPRVIGNTIYF.

The chain has TRBV4-2 and TRBJ1-5; TRBD1 matches 8 bases. There are 18 residues in the CDR3. V lost 2 bases to trimming and J lost 0 bases; unmatched junction nucleotides: 9. The germline CDR1 and CDR2 sequences are LGHNA and YNFKEQ. Here the CDR3 DNA reads TGTGCCAGCAGCCAAACCGGACAGGGAAAATATAGCAATCAGCCCCAGCATTTT. This encodes CASSQTGQGKYSNQPQHF.

This chain joins TRBV28 and TRBJ1-5; 9 bases agree with TRBD1. The V gene's germline CDR1 is MDHEN and CDR2 SYDVKM. After removal of 6 bases from V and 6 bases from J, the junction contained 6 bases not matched to a gene. The CDR3 is made up of 14 amino acids. The CDR3 spells CASSTGGVAQPQHF. The DNA of the CDR3 is TGTGCCAGCAGCACAGGGGGCGTTGCTCAGCCCCAGCATTTT.

This chain connects TRBV5-1 to TRBJ2-3; weak D call: TRBD2 (6 bases). Trimming took 3 bases from V and 2 from J, leaving 16 bases between them. CDR1 is SGHRS and CDR2 is YFSETQ in the germline V gene. This CDR3 contains 16 residues. CDR3 bases: TGCGCCAGCAGCTCGGGGGTAGACCAAATCACAGATACGCAGTATTTT. This sequence encodes CASSSGVDQITDTQYF. Complete variable domain (other parts from reference TRBV5-1 and TRBJ2-3): KAGVTQTPRYLIKTRGQQVTLSCSPISGHRSVSWYQQTPGQGLQFLFEYFSETQRNKGNFPGRFSGRQFSNSRSEMNVSTLELGDSALYLCASSSGVDQITDTQYFGPGTRLTVL.

Of note for this clone: Additional DNA sequences in this sample encode the identical CDR3. This chain joins TRBV9 and TRBJ1-3, with 7 nucleotides matching TRBD1. With V trimmed by 0 bases and J by 4 bases, 1 base remained unmatched. Germline-derived CDR1 and CDR2 are SGDLS and YYNGEE. This CDR3 has 14 residues. The CDR3 nucleotides are TGTGCCAGCAGCGTAGAGGGGGCGGGAAACACCATATATTTT. It translates to CASSVEGAGNTIYF.

The V and J genes are TRBV7-2 and TRBJ2-1; tentative D call: TRBD1 (6 bases). The CDR3 extends over 14 amino acids. Germline values: CDR1 SGHTA, CDR2 FQGNSA. V was trimmed by 1 base and J by 8 bases, leaving 12 bases between them. CDR3 sequence (DNA): TGTGCCAGCAGCTTAGTCTGGGGGCCCGATGAGCAGTTCTTC. Amino acids: CASSLVWGPDEQFF. Variable domain in full (rest from reference TRBV7-2 and TRBJ2-1): GAGVSQSPSNKVTEKGKDVELRCDPISGHTALYWYRQSLGQGLEFLIYFQGNSAPDKSGLPSDRFSAERTGGSVSTLTIQRTQQEDSAVYLCASSLVWGPDEQFFGPGTRLTVL.

The gene calls are TRBV27 and TRBJ2-7, with a tentative D call TRBD1 (7 bases). Germline V CDR1 and CDR2: MNHEY, SMNVEV (reference sequence). V was shortened by 2 bases and J by 5 bases, with 13 bases between the two germline ends. This CDR3 comprises 14 residues. The chain's CDR3 is CASSLQGGIHEQYF. For the CDR3, the DNA is TGTGCCAGCAGTTTACAGGGGGGAATCCACGAGCAGTACTTC.

This clone has more than one count but fewer than ten. The chain joins TRBV11-3 to TRBJ2-3; the match to TRBD1 covers 9 bases. The CDR3 totals 15 residues. The germline V gene has CDR1 SGHNT and CDR2 YENEEA. V shed 3 bases, J shed 3 bases, and the junction held 4 bases outside the gene matches. The CDR3 spells CASSFPGQGTDTQYF. The CDR3 DNA is TGTGCCAGCAGCTTCCCGGGACAGGGAACAGATACGCAGTATTTT.

This chain links TRBV27 with TRBJ1-1; D possibly corresponds to TRBD1 (5 bases). This CDR3 is 13 amino acids long. Germline V gene sequence: CDR1 MNHEY, CDR2 SMNVEV (reference sequence). The V and J ends lost 4 bases and 5 bases respectively, with 11 bases between them. CDR3 protein: CASSWRGETEAFF. CDR3 nucleotide sequence: TGTGCCAGCAGTTGGAGGGGAGAGACTGAAGCTTTCTTT.

V and J are TRBV7-5 and TRBJ2-1; the table's D gene call, TRBD1, was not cross checked with the DNA. TRBV7-5 is designated a pseudogene. This CDR3 comprises 17 residues. This CDR3 reads CVRSLVGRQHSYNEQFF. Here the CDR3 DNA reads TGTGTCAGAAGCTTAGTGGGCCGCCAGCATTCCTACAATGAGCAGTTCTTC.

A single count supports this clone. The V gene is TRBV7-3, the J gene TRBJ2-2, with D possibly TRBD1 on 5 matching bases. V lost 5 bases and J 1 base, leaving 8 bases between the germline ends. Germline CDR1 SGHTA, CDR2 FQGTGA. The CDR3 extends over 14 amino acids. The CDR3 is CASSTTGNTGELFF. CDR3 DNA: TGTGCCAGCAGCACAACAGGGAACACCGGGGAGCTGTTTTTT. The whole variable domain, remainder taken from reference TRBV7-3 and TRBJ2-2, is GAGVSQTPSNKVTEKGKYVELRCDPISGHTALYWYRQSLGQGPEFLIYFQGTGAADDSGLPNDRFFAVRPEGSVSTLKIQRTERGDSAVYLCASSTTGNTGELFFGEGSRLTVL.

This clone came up a few times. This rearrangement joins TRBV2 to TRBJ1-2, with TRBD1 matching 10 bases. The CDR3 has 15 amino acids. Per the germline V gene, CDR1 is SNHLY and CDR2 is FYNNEI. V was clipped by 6 bases and J by 5 bases; unmatched bases: 9. The CDR3 DNA sequence: TGTGCCAGCAGGCCCAACCGGGACAGGGGATATGGCTACACCTTC. Encoded protein: CASRPNRDRGYGYTF.

This clone has a single count. The chain employs TRBV11-3 and TRBJ2-3; 7 bases are a match to TRBD2. Unmatched junction bases numbered 7, after V lost 5 bases and J lost 2 bases. Looked up from germline, CDR1 is SGHNT and CDR2 is YENEEA. This CDR3 region has 15 residues. The DNA of the CDR3 is TGTGCCAGCAGCCCGGCTAGCGGCTACACAGATACGCAGTATTTT. Translation gives CASSPASGYTDTQYF.

V gene TRBV6-4 combines with J gene TRBJ2-7, with D possibly matching TRBD1 (5 bases). CDR3 length: 16 amino acids. V dropped 1 base and J dropped 0 bases, with 13 bases sitting between them. Germline CDR1 is MRHNA and CDR2 is SNTAGT. The CDR3 bases are TGTGCCAGCAGTGACTTAAGACAGTTCGCCTCCTACGAGCAGTACTTC. Its protein product is CASSDLRQFASYEQYF.

This chain connects TRBV7-3 to TRBJ2-3; TRBD1 matches at 8 bases. The CDR3 is made up of 17 amino acids. Germline V gives CDR1 SGHTA, CDR2 FQGTGA. With 5 bases clipped from V and 5 bases from J, the junction kept 15 bases outside the gene matches. The CDR3 nucleotides are TGTGCCAGCAGCGCCCTTCCCGGGACAGGTTTTTTAGATACGCAGTATTTT. This codes for CASSALPGTGFLDTQYF.

V is TRBV30 and J is TRBJ1-2; tentative D call: TRBD1 (6 bases). With 6 bases removed from V and 0 bases from J, the gap between germline ends came to 11 bases. Germline values: CDR1 GTSNPN, CDR2 SVGIG (reference sequence). This CDR3 spans 13 amino acids. The DNA for the CDR3 is TGTGCCTGCGGACAGCGATCTAACTATGGCTACACCTTC. Protein product: CACGQRSNYGYTF.

The chain links TRBV4-1 to TRBJ1-5; D remains unclear. From germline, CDR1 is MGHRA and CDR2 YSYEKL. The ends were cut back, 1 base at V and 0 bases at J, with 7 bases in the middle. CDR3 length: 15 amino acids. Written as DNA, the CDR3 is TGCGCCAGCAGCCAAGGACTCTATAGCAATCAGCCCCAGCATTTT. Encoded protein: CASSQGLYSNQPQHF.

The CDR3 loop reads CAISDGPSRETQYF. The CDR3 bases are TGTGCCATCAGTGATGGGCCGAGCAGAGAGACCCAGTACTTC. The J gene is TRBJ2-5, the V gene TRBV10-3, with D unresolved. Deletions cut 3 bases from V and 4 bases from J, with 12 bases between. CDR1 and CDR2 from the germline V gene are ENHRY and SYGVKD. The CDR3 has 14 residues.

J is TRBJ2-3 and V is TRBV6-5; the match to TRBD2 covers 10 bases. CDR1 and CDR2 (germline): MNHEY, SVGAGI. J was trimmed by 1 base and V by 5 bases; bases with no gene match: 0. The CDR3 has 14 residues. Here the CDR3 DNA reads TGTGCCAGCAGTCTAGCGGGGGGCACAGATACGCAGTATTTT. Translation gives CASSLAGGTDTQYF.

The chain carries TRBV3-1 (or the pseudogene TRBV3-2) and TRBJ2-3; D gene ambiguous. This CDR3 region has 12 residues. Per germline, CDR1 LGHDT and CDR2 YNNKEL (reference sequence). The V gene lost 1 base and the J gene lost 4 bases, with 3 bases spanning the gap. CDR3 residues: CASSQVADTQYF. CDR3 coding DNA: TGTGCCAGCAGCCAAGTAGCAGATACGCAGTATTTT.

This clone has more than one count but fewer than ten. The gene calls are TRBV5-1 and TRBJ1-1; 7 bases align to TRBD1. With V trimmed by 4 bases and J by 4 bases, 7 bases remained unmatched. The CDR3 length is 14 residues. Germline V CDR1 and CDR2: SGHRS, YFSETQ. CDR3 coding DNA: TGCGCCAGCAGCCCTAAATCAGGGGGCACTGAAGCTTTCTTT. Translated, it gives CASSPKSGGTEAFF.

The chain recombines TRBV6-1 with TRBJ1-6; no definite D call. The CDR3 spans 12 residues. V gave up 1 base and J gave up 8 bases, with 3 bases separating them. The germline CDR1 and CDR2 sequences are MNHNS and SASEGT. In DNA form, the CDR3 reads TGTGCCAGCAGTGAAGTCTATTCACCCCTCCACTTT. It is translated as CASSEVYSPLHF.